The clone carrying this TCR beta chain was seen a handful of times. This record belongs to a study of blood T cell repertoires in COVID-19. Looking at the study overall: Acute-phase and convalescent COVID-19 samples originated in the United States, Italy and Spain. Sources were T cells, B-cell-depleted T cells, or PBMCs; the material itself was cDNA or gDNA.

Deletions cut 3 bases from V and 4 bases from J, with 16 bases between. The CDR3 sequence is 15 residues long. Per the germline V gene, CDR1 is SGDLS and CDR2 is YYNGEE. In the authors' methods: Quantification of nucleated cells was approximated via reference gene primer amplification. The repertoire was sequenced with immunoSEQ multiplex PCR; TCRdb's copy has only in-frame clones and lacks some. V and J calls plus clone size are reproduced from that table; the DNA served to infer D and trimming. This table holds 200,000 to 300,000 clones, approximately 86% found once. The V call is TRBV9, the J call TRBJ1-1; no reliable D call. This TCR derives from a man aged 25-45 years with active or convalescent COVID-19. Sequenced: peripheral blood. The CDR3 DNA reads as TGTGCCAGCAGCGCACCCGAAGCGGTTGGCACTGAAGCTTTCTTT. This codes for CASSAPEAVGTEAFF.